This T cell receptor beta chain is from a study of PD-1 blockade in classical Hodgkin lymphoma. Of note for this clone: Antigen specificity is unknown.

Sequenced by immunoSEQ multiplex PCR; TCRdb stores in-frame clones only, minus some. The profile shows about 92,000 clones, 83% of them singletons. The germline V and J ends were trimmed by 8 bases and 2 bases, with 12 bases remaining between them. The CDR3 is made up of 13 amino acids. Germline assignment: CDR1 SGHTA and CDR2 FQGNSA. Whole-study findings and limits: Newly diagnosed patients reportedly trailed healthy donors in baseline TCR diversity. After ASCT, patients who started nivolumab under 1 year later were excluded. Whereas CD4+ TCR diversity had risen significantly by C4D1, CD8+ TCR diversity had not.

The time point here: cycle 4 day 1 (C4D1), after 6 weeks of nivolumab. Every single patient, without exception, relapsed after autologous stem cell transplantation, and brentuximab vedotin exposure varied. Responses achieved at best were complete response, partial response or progressive disease. This specimen was peripheral blood mononuclear cells (PBMCs), taken before the fourth cycle of nivolumab. J is TRBJ1-2 and V is TRBV7-2, with D possibly matching TRBD1 (5 bases). This receptor was identified in a human donor with classical Hodgkin lymphoma. CDR3 in DNA: TGTGCCAGCGGGGCCGGGGTAAACTATGGCTACACCTTC. Residues: CASGAGVNYGYTF.